In this sample, the clone carrying this TCR beta chain turned up once. This table comes from immunoSEQ multiplex PCR, and its TCRdb copy is limited to in-frame clones, with some not included. The sample has roughly 3,700 clones, 65% to 80% seen once. This CDR3 has 15 amino acids. The V segment lost 6 bases and the J segment 6 bases; nucleotides outside the gene matches: 11. CDR1 is SGHVS, CDR2 FNYEAQ, per germline. The sample belongs to a study of T cell clonotyping in hematopoietic cell transplantation. This receptor was obtained from a female patient between 50 and 60 years old who had an allogeneic stem cell transplant from an unrelated donor, so the T cells may come from the graft donor. Some clones in this sample may be carry-over from other donors' samples. This specimen consisted of peripheral blood mononuclear cells, obtained at the time of graft-versus-host disease after allogeneic stem cell transplant. The chain carries TRBV7-6 and TRBJ2-7; the match to TRBD1 covers 10 bases. DNA for the CDR3: TGTGCCAGCAGTACCGGGACAGGGGCTCTACGCGAGCAGTACTTC. Residues: CASSTGTGALREQYF.